Sequencing of this TCR beta chain was carried out in a study of blood T cell repertoires in COVID-19. Study information: The United States, Italy and Spain provided the acute and convalescent COVID-19 samples. T cells, B-cell-depleted T cells, or PBMCs provided the cDNA or gDNA that served as material.

Methods used by the authors: Counts of nucleated cells, estimated from reference gene primer amplification, were obtained. Profiling relied on immunoSEQ multiplex PCR, and the TCRdb table lists in-frame clones only, not all of them. From that table come the V and J calls and clone size; the DNA was used to work out D and trimming. The sample holds 180,000 or so clones, 70% to 90% seen once. Trimming took off 4 bases at V and 3 bases at J, with 7 bases between the two ends. Germline CDR1 reads SQVTM; CDR2 reads ANQGSEA. The CDR3 length is 12 residues. This clonotype was sampled from a man aged 55 to 70 with acute or convalescent COVID-19. This rearrangement joins TRBV29-1 to TRBJ2-1; D remains unclear. The sequenced sample was peripheral blood. CDR3: CSVAFVYNEQFF. The DNA of the CDR3 is TGCAGCGTTGCCTTTGTCTACAATGAGCAGTTCTTC.